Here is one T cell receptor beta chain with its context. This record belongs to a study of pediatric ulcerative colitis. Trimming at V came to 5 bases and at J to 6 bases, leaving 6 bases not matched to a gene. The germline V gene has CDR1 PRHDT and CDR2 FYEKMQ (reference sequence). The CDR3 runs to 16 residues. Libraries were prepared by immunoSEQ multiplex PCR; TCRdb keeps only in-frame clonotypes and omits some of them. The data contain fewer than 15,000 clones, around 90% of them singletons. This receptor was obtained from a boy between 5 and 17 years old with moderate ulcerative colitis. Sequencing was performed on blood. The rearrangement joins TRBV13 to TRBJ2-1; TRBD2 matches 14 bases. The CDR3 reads CASSRGLAGVGNEQFF. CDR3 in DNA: TGTGCCAGCAGCAGGGGACTAGCGGGAGTGGGCAATGAGCAGTTCTTC. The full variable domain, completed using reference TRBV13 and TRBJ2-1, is AAGVIQSPRHLIKEKRETATLKCYPIPRHDTVYWYQQGPGQDPQFLISFYEKMQSDKGSIPDRFSAQQFSDYHSELNMSSLELGDSALYFCASSRGLAGVGNEQFFGPGTRLTVL.